This T cell receptor beta chain was captured by sequencing in a study of T cell clonality in common variable immunodeficiency. This clone was detected only a few times. Its antigen is undetermined. Control and CVID samples contributed equal amounts of genomic DNA. TCRdb's table, derived via immunoSEQ multiplex PCR, lists solely in-frame clones and lacks some. The repertoire has thousands of clones, none seen only once; the ten largest take roughly 4.9%. General study findings and limits: Compared with controls, CVID subjects had fewer shared TCRbeta clones. Fewer deletions and N-nucleotide insertions were reportedly seen in common variable immunodeficiency TCR beta sequences.

The source is a human donor with common variable immunodeficiency. The sample was peripheral blood mononuclear cells.

This CDR3 reads CASSTRQLGGQETQYF. The covered CDR3 bases are TGTGCCAGTAGTACGCGACAGTTGGGGGGACAAGAGACC. This chain connects TRBV19 to TRBJ2-5; possible D gene TRBD2, 6 bases. The read finishes 3 residues shy of the CDR3 end, and the germline J gene is used to complete it. Germline V gene lookup returns CDR1 LNHDA and CDR2 SQIVND (reference sequence). The CDR3 has 16 residues. V gave up 4 bases and J gave up 2 bases, with 17 bases separating them.